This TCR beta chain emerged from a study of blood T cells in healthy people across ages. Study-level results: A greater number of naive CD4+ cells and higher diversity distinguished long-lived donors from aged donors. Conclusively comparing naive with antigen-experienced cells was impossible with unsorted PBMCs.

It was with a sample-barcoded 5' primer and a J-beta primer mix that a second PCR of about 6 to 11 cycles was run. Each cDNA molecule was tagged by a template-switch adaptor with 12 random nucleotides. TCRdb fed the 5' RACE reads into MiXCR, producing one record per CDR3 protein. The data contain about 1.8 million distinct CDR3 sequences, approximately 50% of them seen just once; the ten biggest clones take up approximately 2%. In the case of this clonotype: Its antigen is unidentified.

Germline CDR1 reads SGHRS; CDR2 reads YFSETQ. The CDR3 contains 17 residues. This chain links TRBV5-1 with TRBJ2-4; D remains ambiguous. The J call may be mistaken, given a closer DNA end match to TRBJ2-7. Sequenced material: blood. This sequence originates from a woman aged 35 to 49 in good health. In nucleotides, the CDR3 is TGCGCCAGCAGCTTGGATCTTTCCACTGGACGTTCCTACGAGCAGTACTTC. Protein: CASSLDLSTGRSYEQYF.